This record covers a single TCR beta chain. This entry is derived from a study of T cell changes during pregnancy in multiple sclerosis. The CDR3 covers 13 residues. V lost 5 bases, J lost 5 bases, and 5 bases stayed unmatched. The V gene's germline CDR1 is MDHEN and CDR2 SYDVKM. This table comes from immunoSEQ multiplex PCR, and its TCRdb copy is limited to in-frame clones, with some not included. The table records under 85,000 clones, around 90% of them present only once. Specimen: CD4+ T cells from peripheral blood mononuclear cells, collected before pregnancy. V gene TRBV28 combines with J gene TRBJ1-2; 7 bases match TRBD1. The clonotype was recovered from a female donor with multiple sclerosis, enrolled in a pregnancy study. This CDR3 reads CASSPPDRYGYTF. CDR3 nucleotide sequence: TGTGCCAGCAGTCCCCCGGACAGGTATGGCTACACCTTC.